This TCR beta chain comes out of a study of shared clonotypes between healthy human individuals. Details on this clone: Its antigen is as yet unknown.

The germline V gene encodes CDR1 MNHNS and CDR2 SASEGT. Deletions cut 2 bases from V and 2 bases from J, with 19 bases between. This CDR3 has 17 residues. Points from the study as a whole: Among the subsets, naive ones generally showed larger estimated richness than memory ones.

Profiled with immunoSEQ multiplex PCR; TCRdb holds only in-frame clones, not every one. Altogether 800,000 to 950,000 clones are present, 90% to 97% being singletons, with the ten largest covering approximately 0.2%. Terminally differentiated effector memory CD45RA+ cells were excluded from the naive CD8 cells, which were CD45RO-negative and positively selected for CCR7. Sequencing input: naive CD8+ T cells sorted from blood. The chain has TRBV6-1 and TRBJ2-7, with D maybe TRBD2 (5 bases). The receptor was isolated from a man aged 25 to 40 in good health. The CDR3 DNA reads TGTGCCAGCAGTGAAAGTACGGGAAGCGTAAGGACCTACGAGCAGTACTTC. This encodes CASSESTGSVRTYEQYF.